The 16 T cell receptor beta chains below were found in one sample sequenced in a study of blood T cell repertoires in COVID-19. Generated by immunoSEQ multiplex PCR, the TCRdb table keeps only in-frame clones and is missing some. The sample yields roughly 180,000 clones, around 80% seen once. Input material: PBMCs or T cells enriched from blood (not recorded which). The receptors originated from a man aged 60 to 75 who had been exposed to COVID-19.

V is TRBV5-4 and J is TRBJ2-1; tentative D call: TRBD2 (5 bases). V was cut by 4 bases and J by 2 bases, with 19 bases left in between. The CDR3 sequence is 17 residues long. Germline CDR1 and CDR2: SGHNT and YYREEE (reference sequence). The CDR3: CASSGRGVGNPYNEQFF. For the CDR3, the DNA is TGTGCCAGCAGCGGCCGGGGTGTGGGAAACCCCTACAATGAGCAGTTCTTC.

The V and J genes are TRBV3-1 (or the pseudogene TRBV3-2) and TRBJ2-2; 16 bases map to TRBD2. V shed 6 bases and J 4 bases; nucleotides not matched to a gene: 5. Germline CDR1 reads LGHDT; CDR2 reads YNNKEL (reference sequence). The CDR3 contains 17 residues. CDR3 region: CASRGTSGRARTGELFF. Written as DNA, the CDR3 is TGTGCCAGCAGGGGGACTAGCGGGAGGGCCCGCACCGGGGAGCTGTTTTTT.

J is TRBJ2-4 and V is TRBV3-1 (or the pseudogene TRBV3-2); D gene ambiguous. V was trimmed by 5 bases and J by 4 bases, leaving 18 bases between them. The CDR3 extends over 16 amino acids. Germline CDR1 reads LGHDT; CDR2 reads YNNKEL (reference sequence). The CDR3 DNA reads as TGTGCCAGCAGCGGTGGCGGTCCCATTAGAAAAAACATTCAGTACTTC. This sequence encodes CASSGGGPIRKNIQYF.

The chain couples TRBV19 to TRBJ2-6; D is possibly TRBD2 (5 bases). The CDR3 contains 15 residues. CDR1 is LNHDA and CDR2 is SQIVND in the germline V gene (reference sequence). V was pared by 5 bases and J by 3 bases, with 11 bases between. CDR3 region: CASSFLGGGANVLTF. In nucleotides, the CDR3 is TGTGCCAGTAGTTTCCTTGGAGGTGGGGCCAACGTCCTGACTTTC. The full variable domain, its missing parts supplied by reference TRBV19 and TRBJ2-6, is DGGITQSPKYLFRKEGQNVTLSCEQNLNHDAMYWYRQDPGQGLRLIYYSQIVNDFQKGDIAEGYSVSREKKESFPLTVTSAQKNPTAFYLCASSFLGGGANVLTFGAGSRLTVL.

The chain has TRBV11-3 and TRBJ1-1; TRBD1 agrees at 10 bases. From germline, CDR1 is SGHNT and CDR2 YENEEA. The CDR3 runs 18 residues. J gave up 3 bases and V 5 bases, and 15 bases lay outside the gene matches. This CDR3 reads CASSRFQTGGSGHTEAFF. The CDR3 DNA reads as TGTGCCAGCAGCCGTTTTCAGACAGGGGGCTCAGGGCACACTGAAGCTTTCTTT.

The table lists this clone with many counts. As DNA, the CDR3 is TGTGCCAGCTCACCAAGGCCCGGGACAGGGGGGCACAATGAGCAGTTCTTC. Encoded protein: CASSPRPGTGGHNEQFF. V and J are TRBV18 and TRBJ2-1; the match to TRBD1 covers 11 bases. Per the germline V gene, CDR1 is KGHSH and CDR2 is LQKENI. The CDR3 totals 17 residues. J was trimmed by 5 bases and V by 2 bases; bases with no gene match: 8.

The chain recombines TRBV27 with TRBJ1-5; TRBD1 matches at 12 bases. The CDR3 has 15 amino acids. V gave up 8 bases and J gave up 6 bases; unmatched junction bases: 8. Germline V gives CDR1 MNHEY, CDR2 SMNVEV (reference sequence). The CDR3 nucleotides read TGTGCCAGCGATCCGGGACAGGGGGCGGGTCAGCCCCAGCATTTT. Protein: CASDPGQGAGQPQHF.

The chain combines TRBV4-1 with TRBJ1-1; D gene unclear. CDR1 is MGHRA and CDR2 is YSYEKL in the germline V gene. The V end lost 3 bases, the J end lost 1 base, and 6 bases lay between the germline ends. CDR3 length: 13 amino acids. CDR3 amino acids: CASSQGRNTEAFF. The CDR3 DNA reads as TGCGCCAGCAGCCAGGGCAGGAACACTGAAGCTTTCTTT.

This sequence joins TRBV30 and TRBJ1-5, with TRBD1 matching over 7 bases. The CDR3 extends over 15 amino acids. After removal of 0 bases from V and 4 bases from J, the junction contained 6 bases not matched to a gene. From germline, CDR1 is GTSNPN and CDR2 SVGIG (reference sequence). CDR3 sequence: CAWSVIGGGNQPQHF. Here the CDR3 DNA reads TGTGCCTGGAGTGTAATAGGGGGCGGAAATCAGCCCCAGCATTTT.

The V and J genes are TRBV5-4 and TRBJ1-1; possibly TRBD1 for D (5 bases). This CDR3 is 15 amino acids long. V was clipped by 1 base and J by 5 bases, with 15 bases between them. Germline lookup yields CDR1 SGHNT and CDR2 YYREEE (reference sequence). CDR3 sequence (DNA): TGTGCCAGCAGCTTGTCTCCCGGGGGAGGGACTGAAGCTTTCTTT. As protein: CASSLSPGGGTEAFF.

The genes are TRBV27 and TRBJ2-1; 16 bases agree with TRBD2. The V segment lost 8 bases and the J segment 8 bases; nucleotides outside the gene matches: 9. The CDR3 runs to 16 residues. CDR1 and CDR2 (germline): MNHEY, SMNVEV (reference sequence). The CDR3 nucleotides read TGTGCCAGCCCCCTGACCGGGACTAGCGGGAGGGATGAGCAGTTCTTC. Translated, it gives CASPLTGTSGRDEQFF.

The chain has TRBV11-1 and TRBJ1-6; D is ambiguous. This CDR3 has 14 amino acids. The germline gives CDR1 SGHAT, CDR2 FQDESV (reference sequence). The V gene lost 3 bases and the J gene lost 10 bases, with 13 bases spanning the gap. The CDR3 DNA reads TGTGCCAGCAGCTTGAATTGGGAGGGATCACCCCTCCACTTT. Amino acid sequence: CASSLNWEGSPLHF.

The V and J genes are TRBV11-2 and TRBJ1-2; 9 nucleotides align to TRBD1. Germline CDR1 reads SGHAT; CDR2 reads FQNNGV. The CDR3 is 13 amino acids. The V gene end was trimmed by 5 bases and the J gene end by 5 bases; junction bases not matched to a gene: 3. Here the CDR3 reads CASSPTGGYGYTF. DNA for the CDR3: TGTGCCAGCAGCCCGACAGGGGGTTATGGCTACACCTTC.

CDR3 residues: CASSAPGQASGNTIYF. In nucleotides, the CDR3 is TGTGCCAGCAGCGCCCCGGGACAGGCATCTGGAAACACCATATATTTT. The chain joins TRBV21-1 to TRBJ1-3; TRBD1, as called in the table, went unchecked against the DNA. TRBV21-1 is labeled a pseudogene. CDR3 length: 16 amino acids.

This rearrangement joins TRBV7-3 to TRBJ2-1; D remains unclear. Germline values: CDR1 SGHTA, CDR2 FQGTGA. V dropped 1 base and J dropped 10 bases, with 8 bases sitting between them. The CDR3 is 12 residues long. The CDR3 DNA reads TGTGCCAGCAGCTTAATAGTTTACGAGCAGTTCTTC. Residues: CASSLIVYEQFF.

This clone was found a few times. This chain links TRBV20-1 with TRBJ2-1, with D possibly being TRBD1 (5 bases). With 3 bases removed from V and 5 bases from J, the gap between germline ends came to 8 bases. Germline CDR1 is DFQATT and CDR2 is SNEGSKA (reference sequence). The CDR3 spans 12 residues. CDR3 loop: CSASAGNNEQFF. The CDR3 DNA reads TGCAGTGCTAGTGCAGGGAACAATGAGCAGTTCTTC.